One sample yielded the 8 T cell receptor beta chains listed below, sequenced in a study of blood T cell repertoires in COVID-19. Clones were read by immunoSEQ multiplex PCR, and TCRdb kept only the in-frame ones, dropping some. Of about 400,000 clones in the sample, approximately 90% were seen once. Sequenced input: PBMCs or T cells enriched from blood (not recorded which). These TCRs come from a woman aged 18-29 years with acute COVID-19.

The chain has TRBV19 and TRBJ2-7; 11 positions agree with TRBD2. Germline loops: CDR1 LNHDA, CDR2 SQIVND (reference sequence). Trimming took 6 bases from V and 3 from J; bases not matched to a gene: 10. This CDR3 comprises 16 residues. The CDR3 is CASSLGLAENHYEQYF. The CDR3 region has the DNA TGTGCCAGTAGCCTGGGACTAGCGGAGAACCACTACGAGCAGTACTTC.

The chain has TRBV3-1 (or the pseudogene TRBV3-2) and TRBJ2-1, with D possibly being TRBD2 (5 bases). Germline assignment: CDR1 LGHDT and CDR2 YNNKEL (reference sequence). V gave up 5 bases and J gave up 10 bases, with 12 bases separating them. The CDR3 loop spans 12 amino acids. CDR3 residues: CASSGPRLEQFF. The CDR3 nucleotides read TGTGCCAGCAGCGGGCCCCGACTAGAGCAGTTCTTC.

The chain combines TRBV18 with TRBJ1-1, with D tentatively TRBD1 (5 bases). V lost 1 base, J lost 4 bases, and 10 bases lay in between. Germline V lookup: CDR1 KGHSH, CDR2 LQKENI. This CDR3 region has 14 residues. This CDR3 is CASSPQETATEAFF. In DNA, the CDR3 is TGTGCCAGCTCACCACAAGAGACAGCCACTGAAGCTTTCTTT.

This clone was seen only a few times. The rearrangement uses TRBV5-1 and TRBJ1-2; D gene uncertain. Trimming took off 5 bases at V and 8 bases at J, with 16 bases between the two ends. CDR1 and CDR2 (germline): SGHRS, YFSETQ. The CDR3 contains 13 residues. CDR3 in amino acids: CASRSGTLDGYTF. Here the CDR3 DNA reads TGCGCCAGCAGGTCGGGAACCTTGGACGGCTACACCTTC.

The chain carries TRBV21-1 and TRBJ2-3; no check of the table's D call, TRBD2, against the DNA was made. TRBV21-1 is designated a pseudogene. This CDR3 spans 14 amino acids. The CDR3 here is CASSPFEGPDTQYF. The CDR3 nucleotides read TGTGCCAGCAGCCCCTTCGAGGGTCCAGATACGCAGTATTTT.

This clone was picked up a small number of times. The CDR3 spells CSASSRNEQFF. CDR3 DNA sequence: TGCAGTGCTAGTTCCCGCAATGAGCAGTTCTTC. This rearrangement joins TRBV20-1 to TRBJ2-1, with no clear D. The CDR3 loop spans 11 amino acids. V was pared by 3 bases and J by 6 bases, with 6 bases between. CDR1 is DFQATT, CDR2 SNEGSKA, per germline (reference sequence).

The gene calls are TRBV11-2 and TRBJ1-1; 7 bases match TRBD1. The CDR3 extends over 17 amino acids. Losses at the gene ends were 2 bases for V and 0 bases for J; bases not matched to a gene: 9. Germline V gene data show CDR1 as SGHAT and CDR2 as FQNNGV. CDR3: CASSLPARDSLNTEAFF. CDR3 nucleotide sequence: TGTGCCAGCAGCTTACCCGCGCGGGACAGTTTGAACACTGAAGCTTTCTTT.

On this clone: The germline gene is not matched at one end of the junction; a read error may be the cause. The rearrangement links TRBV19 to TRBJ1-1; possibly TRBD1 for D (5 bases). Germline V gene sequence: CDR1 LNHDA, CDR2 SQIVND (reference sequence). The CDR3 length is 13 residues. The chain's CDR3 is CASSFGGNPEAFF. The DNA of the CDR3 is TGTGCCAGTAGTTTTGGGGGGAACCCTGAAGCTTTCTTT.